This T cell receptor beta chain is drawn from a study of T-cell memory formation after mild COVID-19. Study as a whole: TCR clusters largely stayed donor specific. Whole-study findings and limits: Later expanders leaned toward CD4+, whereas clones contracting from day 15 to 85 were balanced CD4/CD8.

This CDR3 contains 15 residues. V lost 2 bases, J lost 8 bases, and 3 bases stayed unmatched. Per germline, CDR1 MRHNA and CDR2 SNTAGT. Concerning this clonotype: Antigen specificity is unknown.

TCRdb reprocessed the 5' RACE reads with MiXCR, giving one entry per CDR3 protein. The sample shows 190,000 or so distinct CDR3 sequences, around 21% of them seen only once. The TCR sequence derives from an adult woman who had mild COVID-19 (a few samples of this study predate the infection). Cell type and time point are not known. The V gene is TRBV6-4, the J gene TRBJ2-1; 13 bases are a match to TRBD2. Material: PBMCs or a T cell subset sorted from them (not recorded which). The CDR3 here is CASSDRGTSGDEQFF. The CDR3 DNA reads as TGTGCCAGCAGTGACCGGGGGACTAGCGGGGATGAGCAGTTCTTC.